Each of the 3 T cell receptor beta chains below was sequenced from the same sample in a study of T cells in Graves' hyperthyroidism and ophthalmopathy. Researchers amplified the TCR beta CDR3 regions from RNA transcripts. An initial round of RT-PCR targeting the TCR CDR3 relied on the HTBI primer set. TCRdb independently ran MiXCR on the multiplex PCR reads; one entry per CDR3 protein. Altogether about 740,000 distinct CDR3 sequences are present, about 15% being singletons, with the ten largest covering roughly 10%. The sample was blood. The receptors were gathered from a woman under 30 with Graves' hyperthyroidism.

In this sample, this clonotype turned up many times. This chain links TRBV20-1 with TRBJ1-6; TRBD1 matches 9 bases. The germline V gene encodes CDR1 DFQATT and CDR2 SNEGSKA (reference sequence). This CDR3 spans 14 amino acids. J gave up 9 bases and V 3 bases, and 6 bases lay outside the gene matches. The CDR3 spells CSARGGQGGSPLHF. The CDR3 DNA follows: TGCAGTGCTAGGGGGGGACAGGGCGGTTCACCCCTCCACTTT.

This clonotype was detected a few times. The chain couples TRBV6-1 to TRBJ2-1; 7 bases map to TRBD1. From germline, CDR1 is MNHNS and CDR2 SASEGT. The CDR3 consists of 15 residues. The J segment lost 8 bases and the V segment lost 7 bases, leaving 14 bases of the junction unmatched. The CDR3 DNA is TGTGCCAGCACCCCCGACAGGGTGAGTTTGGATGAGCAGTTCTTC. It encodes CASTPDRVSLDEQFF.

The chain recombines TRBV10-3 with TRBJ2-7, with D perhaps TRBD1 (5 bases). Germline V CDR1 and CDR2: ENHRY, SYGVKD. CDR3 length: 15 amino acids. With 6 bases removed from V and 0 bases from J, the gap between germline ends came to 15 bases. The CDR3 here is CAISPDSALSYEQYF. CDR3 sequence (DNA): TGTGCCATCAGCCCCGACAGCGCCCTCTCCTACGAGCAGTACTTC.